This T cell receptor (beta chain) appears in the sequencing data of a study of Ad26.COV2.S vaccination and SARS-CoV-2 variants (TCRdb year 2021). Some background on the complete study: TCRbeta repertoire sequencing served as the tool for gauging how specific and how broad the SARS-CoV-2-reactive T cell receptors were following Ad26.COV2.S vaccination. A total of 32 samples were included in the TCR-sequenced set, comprising roughly 20 Ad26.COV2.S vaccine recipients, 5 placebo recipients and 8 SARS-CoV-2 convalescent individuals. The research as a whole found: Non-spike TCR breadth was comparable between vaccine and placebo recipients, consistent with the vaccine containing only spike. Substantial breadth of spike-specific CD8+ and CD4+ T cell responses was reported after vaccination. Compared with placebo recipients, Ad26.COV2.S recipients showed higher spike-specific TCR breadth (P = 0.0014). The authors noted that the TCR breadth and depth analyses may have underestimated total T cell responses.

A remark on this clone: Its specific antigen is unknown. No base-level quality is on record; no much larger clone is a single base apart.

The germline V gene encodes CDR1 SGHDN and CDR2 FVKESK. V was cut back by 1 base and J by 0 bases, leaving a gap of 10 bases between them. The CDR3 numbers 17 residues from cysteine through phenylalanine. Just the 51-base CDR3 DNA is kept, in frame starting at base 1. TCRbeta CDR3 regions were sequenced with the immunoSEQ Assay. After extraction, genomic DNA underwent amplification by bias-controlled multiplex PCR, followed by high-throughput sequencing. As for the original processing: To quantify the absolute abundance of each unique TCRbeta CDR3 region, sequences were collapsed and filtered. Usable DNA was measured by amplifying reference genes present in all nucleated cells, and TCRbeta template counts were normalized to that usable DNA to estimate T cell fraction. Repertoire TCRs were annotated as SARS-CoV-2-specific when V gene, CDR3 amino acid sequence and J gene were exactly matched to a known reactive TCR set. The reference SARS-CoV-2 TCR set came from MIRA and was filtered for enrichment in COVID-19-positive ImmuneCODE repertoires, removing public or cross-reactive TCRs. Using the MIRA antigens, annotated TCRs were further analysed by specific ORF or by position within an ORF. Breadth was defined as annotated unique rearrangements over total unique productive rearrangements; depth was the summed frequency of those rearrangements. TCR breadth was compared between groups using two-sided Wilcoxon rank-sum tests. TCRdb re-hosts the immuneACCESS table, in-frame sequences only. Its copies lack some clones; in the studies checked, an unresolved V gene accounts for under half of them, and the cause for the rest is not known. Clonal size and the V and J genes are those of that table, whereas D and trimming came from the DNA. The sample profile shows some 190,000 clones; around nine tenths of them were found once. The ten biggest clones cover about 5.9% of the sample.

The time point label of this sample denotes: individuals recovered from natural SARS-CoV-2 infection. The TCR originated in a human donor who had recovered from COVID-19. This specimen was peripheral blood, taken after recovery from COVID-19. This chain is built from TRBV14 and TRBJ1-6; possibly the D gene is TRBD1, per 5 matching bases. Read as DNA, the sequence is TGTGCCAGCAGCCAAGGGGGCGGCGGCTCCTATAATTCACCCCTCCACTTT. This translates into CASSQGGGGSYNSPLHF.